These 11 T cell receptor beta chains were all obtained from the same sample, sequenced in a study of Ad26.COV2.S vaccination and SARS-CoV-2 variants. Treatment specified: about 20 received Ad26.COV2.S at low or high dose, single or two shots; 5 received placebo; per-sample allocation not given. Vaccine and placebo recipients were sampled on day 63 after the first injection. Sequenced by immunoSEQ multiplex PCR; TCRdb stores in-frame clones only, minus some. The table includes some 290,000 clones, about 82% detected once. This specimen was peripheral blood, taken in a trial of Ad26.COV2.S vaccine versus placebo. All receptors come from a person aged 18 to 65 who received the Ad26.COV2.S COVID-19 vaccine or a placebo.

This clone was observed at least ten times. The chain carries TRBV6-5 and TRBJ1-2; D is undetermined. The V gene's germline CDR1 is MNHEY and CDR2 SVGAGI. The V gene lost 6 bases and the J gene lost 4 bases, with 15 bases spanning the gap. The CDR3 sequence is 14 residues long. CDR3 DNA: TGTGCCAGCAGGGCTCCGGGCTCACCCTATGGCTACACCTTC. It specifies CASRAPGSPYGYTF.

The gene calls are TRBV9 and TRBJ1-4; maybe TRBD1 (6 bases). The V end was cut by 4 bases, the J end by 11 bases, with 21 bases between. This CDR3 has 15 residues. Germline values: CDR1 SGDLS, CDR2 YYNGEE. The CDR3 reads CASSPYRESSLKLFF. In nucleotides, the CDR3 is TGTGCCAGCAGCCCGTACAGGGAATCAAGTTTGAAACTGTTTTTT.

The chain recombines TRBV19 with TRBJ1-2; 7 bases are shared with TRBD1. The CDR3 contains 16 residues. Germline CDR1 is LNHDA and CDR2 is SQIVND (reference sequence). V was pared by 7 bases and J by 4 bases, with 15 bases of the junction left unmatched. The CDR3 region is CASTPLSGTDAYGYTF. DNA for the CDR3: TGTGCCAGTACCCCCCTCTCCGGGACAGACGCCTATGGCTACACCTTC.

The genes are TRBV2 and TRBJ1-2; possibly TRBD1 for D (5 bases). V lost 2 bases to trimming and J lost 2 bases, with 12 bases between them. Germline V gene lookup returns CDR1 SNHLY and CDR2 FYNNEI. CDR3 length: 15 residues. CDR3 protein: CASSELVGTNYGYTF. Written as DNA, the CDR3 is TGTGCCAGCAGTGAACTTGTGGGGACCAACTATGGCTACACCTTC.

The rearrangement joins TRBV11-1 to TRBJ2-2, with D perhaps matching TRBD1 or TRBD2 (6 bases each). Between the trimmed V and J ends, which lost 2 bases and 6 bases, there was a span of 16 bases. The CDR3 has 16 amino acids. Germline CDR1 is SGHAT and CDR2 is FQDESV (reference sequence). This CDR3 reads CASSLSRGALPGELFF. As DNA, the CDR3 is TGTGCCAGCAGCTTATCTAGGGGGGCGCTTCCCGGGGAGCTGTTTTTT.

This clone was observed a handful of times. CDR3 sequence: CSVVSQGNTIYF. The CDR3 nucleotides are TGCAGCGTGGTGTCCCAGGGGAACACCATATATTTT. The V and J genes are TRBV29-1 and TRBJ1-3; tentative D call: TRBD1 (6 bases). V dropped 6 bases and J dropped 7 bases, with 13 bases sitting between them. Per germline, CDR1 SQVTM and CDR2 ANQGSEA. This CDR3 region has 12 residues.

J is TRBJ2-3 and V is TRBV6-2 or TRBV6-3; D is possibly TRBD2 (6 bases). Germline V gene lookup returns CDR1 MNHEY and CDR2 SVGEGT. This CDR3 has 13 amino acids. V lost 5 bases to trimming and J lost 4 bases, with 10 bases between them. Written as DNA, the CDR3 is TGTGCCAGCAGTCCGGGACTCCCAGATACGCAGTATTTT. Translation gives CASSPGLPDTQYF.

This clone was seen just once. The chain joins TRBV15 to TRBJ1-5, with D perhaps TRBD1 (6 bases). V was trimmed by 2 bases and J by 1 base, leaving 9 bases between them. Germline CDR1 is LNHNV and CDR2 is YYDKDF (reference sequence). CDR3 length: 15 residues. The DNA of the CDR3 is TGTGCCACCAGCAGACCCGGACAGAGCAATCAGCCCCAGCATTTT. It is translated as CATSRPGQSNQPQHF.

There are a few counts of this clone. The chain recombines TRBV19 with TRBJ2-2; D might be TRBD2 (5 bases). CDR1 and CDR2 (germline): LNHDA, SQIVND (reference sequence). The CDR3 is made up of 13 amino acids. Trimming shortened V by 10 bases and J by 1 base, and 10 bases separated the two germline ends. The CDR3 is CAIIEGNTGELFF. The DNA for the CDR3 is TGTGCCATTATAGAGGGGAACACCGGGGAGCTGTTTTTT. Supplemented by reference TRBV19 and TRBJ2-2, the full variable domain reads DGGITQSPKYLFRKEGQNVTLSCEQNLNHDAMYWYRQDPGQGLRLIYYSQIVNDFQKGDIAEGYSVSREKKESFPLTVTSAQKNPTAFYLCAIIEGNTGELFFGEGSRLTVL.

The V call is TRBV27, the J call TRBJ2-7; weak D call: TRBD2 (5 bases). Between the trimmed V and J ends, which lost 4 bases and 3 bases, there was a span of 13 bases. Germline loops: CDR1 MNHEY, CDR2 SMNVEV (reference sequence). The CDR3 sequence is 14 residues long. DNA of the CDR3: TGTGCCAGCAGTTCACTAGTCCCTTACTACGAGCAGTACTTC. Encoded protein: CASSSLVPYYEQYF.

This clone has just one count. The J gene is TRBJ2-5, the V gene TRBV30; tentatively, D is TRBD1 or TRBD2 (6 bases each). The V end lost 3 bases, the J end lost 2 bases, and 19 bases lay between the germline ends. The germline V gene encodes CDR1 GTSNPN and CDR2 SVGIG (reference sequence). This CDR3 is 16 amino acids long. The CDR3, as DNA: TGTGCCTGGAGCGGGGGCCTCACTGCCCTGCAAGAGACCCAGTACTTC. Its translation is CAWSGGLTALQETQYF. The variable domain in full, with the rest retrieved from reference TRBV30 and TRBJ2-5, is SQTIHQWPATLVQPVGSPLSLECTVEGTSNPNLYWYRQAAGRGLQLLFYSVGIGQISSEVPQNLSASRPQDRQFILSSKKLLLSDSGFYLCAWSGGLTALQETQYFGPGTRLLVL.